This passage covers 17 T cell receptor beta chains from one sample sequenced in a study of cytomegalovirus exposure and HLA in healthy donors. Clones were sequenced by immunoSEQ multiplex PCR, and TCRdb holds only the in-frame ones, with some missing. The top ten clones hold around 2.6% of a sample with about 240,000 clones, more than 75% of them seen once. The sample was PBMCs. These receptors were taken from a man aged 18 to 30 in good health and CMV-seronegative.

V and J are TRBV9 and TRBJ1-1; 7 nucleotides line up with TRBD1. The CDR3 length is 16 residues. CDR1 is SGDLS and CDR2 is YYNGEE in the germline V gene. The trim removed 3 bases at V and 0 bases at J, leaving 8 bases unmatched. The CDR3 loop is CASSGLQGLMNTEAFF. The CDR3 region has the DNA TGTGCCAGCAGCGGACTACAGGGGCTCATGAACACTGAAGCTTTCTTT. Full variable domain (remainder filled in from reference TRBV9 and TRBJ1-1): DSGVTQTPKHLITATGQRVTLRCSPRSGDLSVYWYQQSLDQGLQFLIQYYNGEERAKGNILERFSAQQFPDLHSELNLSSLELGDSALYFCASSGLQGLMNTEAFFGQGTRLTVV.

The rearrangement joins TRBV15 to TRBJ1-4; 7 positions agree with TRBD1. The CDR3 is made up of 15 amino acids. Germline V lookup: CDR1 LNHNV, CDR2 YYDKDF (reference sequence). The trim removed 2 bases at V and 4 bases at J, leaving 4 bases unmatched. For the CDR3, the DNA is TGTGCCACCAGCAGACCGACAGGGCTTAATGAAAAACTGTTTTTT. This translates into CATSRPTGLNEKLFF.

For the CDR3, the DNA is TGCGCCAGCAGCTTGAGTCTCCTCGGCTCCTATAATTCACCCCTCCACTTT. Translated, it gives CASSLSLLGSYNSPLHF. The rearrangement links TRBV5-1 to TRBJ1-6; D uncertain. Trimming removed 1 base from V and 0 bases from J, with 11 bases in between. The CDR3 runs to 17 residues. The germline V gene has CDR1 SGHRS and CDR2 YFSETQ.

The CDR3 region has the DNA TGTGCCAGCAGTTTTACTAGCGGGAGTTCTAGCACAGATACGCAGTATTTT. This translates into CASSFTSGSSSTDTQYF. The V gene is TRBV27, the J gene TRBJ2-3; the match to TRBD2 covers 11 bases. The CDR3 is 17 residues long. Germline CDR1 MNHEY, CDR2 SMNVEV (reference sequence). Trimming took 3 bases from V and 0 from J; bases not matched to a gene: 5.

This rearrangement joins TRBV7-3 to TRBJ2-3, with 8 bases matching TRBD2. Germline V lookup: CDR1 SGHTA, CDR2 FQGTGA. J was trimmed by 2 bases and V by 2 bases; bases with no gene match: 0. There are 14 residues in the CDR3. CDR3 bases: TGTGCCAGCAGCTTAGGACTAGCCACAGATACGCAGTATTTT. The encoded protein is CASSLGLATDTQYF.

The V and J genes are TRBV25-1 and TRBJ2-5; 11 bases agree with TRBD2. Germline V gives CDR1 MGHDK, CDR2 SYGVNS. The CDR3 loop spans 15 amino acids. V lost 7 bases and J lost 1; bases outside the gene matches: 5. Here the CDR3 reads CASTPSGGLQETQYF. CDR3 nucleotide sequence: TGTGCCAGCACTCCTAGCGGGGGGCTCCAAGAGACCCAGTACTTC.

The chain links TRBV19 to TRBJ1-1; D gene uncertain. Trimming took 6 bases from V and 5 from J, leaving 16 bases between them. The CDR3 covers 14 residues. Per germline, CDR1 LNHDA and CDR2 SQIVND (reference sequence). CDR3 sequence (DNA): TGTGCCAGTAGAGAATGGCGGGCTCAGACTGAAGCTTTCTTT. Protein product: CASREWRAQTEAFF.

V is TRBV27 and J is TRBJ1-2; 9 positions agree with TRBD1. After removal of 8 bases from V and 6 bases from J, the junction contained 10 bases not matched to a gene. This CDR3 is 14 amino acids long. Germline V CDR1 and CDR2: MNHEY, SMNVEV (reference sequence). The CDR3 spells CASAHRGPENGYTF. DNA of the CDR3: TGTGCCAGCGCCCACAGGGGGCCAGAAAATGGCTACACCTTC.

The V and J genes are TRBV2 and TRBJ2-2; 9 bases match TRBD1. The V gene end was trimmed by 11 bases and the J gene end by 5 bases; junction bases not matched to a gene: 3. This CDR3 has 12 amino acids. CDR1 and CDR2 from the germline V gene are SNHLY and FYNNEI. DNA for the CDR3: TGTGCCTGCGACAGGGGGACCGGGGAGCTGTTTTTT. This codes for CACDRGTGELFF. Together with reference TRBV2 and TRBJ2-2, the CDR3 gives the full variable domain: EPEVTQTPSHQVTQMGQEVILRCVPISNHLYFYWYRQILGQKVEFLVSFYNNEISEKSEIFDDQFSVERPDGSNFTLKIRSTKLEDSAMYFCACDRGTGELFFGEGSRLTVL.

The chain combines TRBV10-3 with TRBJ1-5, with D hard to call. CDR3 length equals 15 residues. Per the germline V gene, CDR1 is ENHRY and CDR2 is SYGVKD. V dropped 2 bases and J dropped 2 bases, with 10 bases sitting between them. The CDR3 DNA is TGTGCCATCAGTGAGCGGGGTAGGGGCAATCAGCCCCAGCATTTT. Amino acid sequence: CAISERGRGNQPQHF.

CDR3 sequence reads: CATSGGPDNEQFF. Here the CDR3 DNA reads TGTGCCACCAGCGGAGGGCCTGACAATGAGCAGTTCTTC. The rearrangement joins TRBV15 to TRBJ2-1, with D possibly being TRBD2 (6 bases). Trimming shortened V by 5 bases and J by 5 bases, and 10 bases separated the two germline ends. The germline V gene encodes CDR1 LNHNV and CDR2 YYDKDF (reference sequence). The CDR3 has 13 residues.

The chain couples TRBV15 to TRBJ1-5; the match to TRBD1 covers 7 bases. Losses at the gene ends were 6 bases for V and 5 bases for J; bases not matched to a gene: 7. The CDR3 loop spans 14 amino acids. The germline gives CDR1 LNHNV, CDR2 YYDKDF (reference sequence). Here the CDR3 DNA reads TGTGCCACCAGAGGGACAGCGCCAGATCAGCCCCAGCATTTT. Translation gives CATRGTAPDQPQHF.

The chain combines TRBV7-3 with TRBJ2-1, with 12 positions matching TRBD2. J was trimmed by 9 bases and V by 5 bases; bases with no gene match: 14. From germline, CDR1 is SGHTA and CDR2 FQGTGA. This CDR3 has 17 residues. CDR3 protein: CASSRHDGRLAGAEQFF. CDR3 sequence (DNA): TGTGCCAGCAGCCGACACGATGGGAGACTAGCGGGAGCTGAGCAGTTCTTC.

This clone was observed a few times. This sequence joins TRBV9 and TRBJ1-1; 7 nucleotides align to TRBD1. The V and J ends lost 0 bases and 8 bases, in that order; junction bases with no gene match: 4. This CDR3 has 13 amino acids. Germline CDR1 is SGDLS and CDR2 is YYNGEE. The CDR3 is CASSVGGGREAFF. In DNA form, the CDR3 reads TGTGCCAGCAGCGTAGGAGGGGGCAGAGAAGCTTTCTTT.

The V call is TRBV30, the J call TRBJ2-2; D gene unclear. Germline values: CDR1 GTSNPN, CDR2 SVGIG (reference sequence). The ends were cut back, 4 bases at V and 4 bases at J, with 13 bases in the middle. The CDR3 spans 14 residues. CDR3 sequence reads: CAWTPRQVTGELFF. CDR3 DNA: TGTGCCTGGACCCCACGGCAGGTCACCGGGGAGCTGTTTTTT.

V and J are TRBV4-3 and TRBJ2-7, with 8 bases that match TRBD1. CDR1 LGHNA and CDR2 YSLEER come from the germline V gene. The trim removed 0 bases at V and 6 bases at J, leaving 4 bases unmatched. This CDR3 region has 14 residues. CDR3 nucleotides: TGCGCCAGCAGCCAAGATTCGGGACAGGTCGAGCAGTACTTC. This gives the protein CASSQDSGQVEQYF.

The chain employs TRBV10-3 and TRBJ2-3; TRBD2 matches 8 bases. The V gene end was trimmed by 6 bases and the J gene end by 4 bases; junction bases not matched to a gene: 9. The CDR3 runs to 15 residues. CDR1 ENHRY and CDR2 SYGVKD come from the germline V gene. Here the CDR3 DNA reads TGTGCCATCAGGACCGGGACTAGTACCGCAGATACGCAGTATTTT. It encodes CAIRTGTSTADTQYF.